One sample yielded the 18 T cell receptor beta chains listed below, sequenced in a study of shared clonotypes between healthy human individuals. This table comes from immunoSEQ multiplex PCR, and its TCRdb copy is limited to in-frame clones, with some not included. The table lists roughly 410,000 clones, 96% of them singletons, with approximately 0.32% in the top ten. The source material was memory CD8+ T cells sorted from blood. As for subset: CD45RO+ cells pooled with CCR7-negative TemRA cells. The receptors stem from a man aged 25-40 years in good health.

The CDR3 DNA is TGTGCCAGCAGCTTGACTAGCAAAAACATTCAGTACTTC. It translates to CASSLTSKNIQYF. This sequence joins TRBV5-4 and TRBJ2-4; possibly TRBD2 for D (5 bases). The CDR3 is 13 amino acids. The germline V gene encodes CDR1 SGHNT and CDR2 YYREEE (reference sequence). Trimming removed 1 base from V and 3 bases from J, with 5 bases in between.

The V call is TRBV6-5, the J call TRBJ2-1, with D possibly matching TRBD2 (6 bases). Germline CDR1 and CDR2: MNHEY and SVGAGI. The V end lost 5 bases, the J end lost 8 bases, and 7 bases lay between the germline ends. The CDR3 sequence is 11 residues long. DNA of the CDR3: TGTGCCAGCAGTCGGAGGGATGAGCAGTTCTTC. Protein product: CASSRRDEQFF.

The chain has TRBV7-3 and TRBJ2-2; D ambiguous. V lost 5 bases to trimming and J lost 6 bases, with 13 bases between them. The length of the CDR3 is 14 residues. CDR1 is SGHTA, CDR2 FQGTGA, per germline. The CDR3 DNA reads TGTGCCAGCAGCCTCGATTACTCAGCCGGGGAGCTGTTTTTT. It specifies CASSLDYSAGELFF.

V and J are TRBV28 and TRBJ2-3; D unresolved. Germline V CDR1 and CDR2: MDHEN, SYDVKM. The CDR3 consists of 14 residues. V lost 0 bases and J lost 1, with 5 bases in between. The CDR3 reads CASSLWDGTDTQYF. The CDR3 bases are TGTGCCAGCAGTTTATGGGACGGCACAGATACGCAGTATTTT.

V gene TRBV2 combines with J gene TRBJ2-3; the match to TRBD1 covers 7 bases. In germline, CDR1 is SNHLY, CDR2 FYNNEI. CDR3 length equals 15 residues. V trimming: 5 bases; J trimming: 1 base; junction bases outside the gene matches: 6. The CDR3 sequence: CASSILGQGTDTQYF. The CDR3 bases are TGTGCCAGCAGTATCCTAGGACAGGGCACAGATACGCAGTATTTT.

In this sample, this clone turned up once. The rearrangement joins TRBV27 to TRBJ2-1; TRBD2 agrees at 8 bases. The junction had 10 bases not matched to a gene; V was cut back by 4 bases and J by 8 bases. The CDR3 sequence is 15 residues long. In germline, CDR1 is MNHEY, CDR2 SMNVEV (reference sequence). The chain's CDR3 is CASSYTGTSFHEQFF. The CDR3 coding sequence is TGTGCCAGCAGTTATACGGGGACTAGTTTCCATGAGCAGTTCTTC.

The chain has TRBV30 and TRBJ2-4, with D unresolved. CDR3 length equals 15 residues. Trimming cost V 3 bases and J 0 bases, with 12 bases left between them. Germline CDR1 reads GTSNPN; CDR2 reads SVGIG (reference sequence). CDR3 region: CAWRDRPSAKNIQYF. In DNA, the CDR3 is TGTGCCTGGAGAGACCGACCGTCAGCCAAAAACATTCAGTACTTC. The whole variable domain, remainder taken from reference TRBV30 and TRBJ2-4, is SQTIHQWPATLVQPVGSPLSLECTVEGTSNPNLYWYRQAAGRGLQLLFYSVGIGQISSEVPQNLSASRPQDRQFILSSKKLLLSDSGFYLCAWRDRPSAKNIQYFGAGTRLSVL.

Here the CDR3 reads CASTEAWLSYNEQFF. DNA for the CDR3: TGTGCCAGCACGGAGGCCTGGCTCTCCTACAATGAGCAGTTCTTC. This sequence joins TRBV6-1 and TRBJ2-1; D might be TRBD2 (5 bases). Trimming cost V 7 bases and J 0 bases, with 13 bases left between them. The CDR3 runs to 15 residues. From germline, CDR1 is MNHNS and CDR2 SASEGT.

The rearrangement links TRBV10-1 to TRBJ2-3, with TRBD2 matching over 12 bases. Trimming at V came to 2 bases and at J to 6 bases, leaving 12 bases not matched to a gene. The CDR3 has 18 amino acids. Per germline, CDR1 WNHNN and CDR2 SYGVQD (reference sequence). As DNA, the CDR3 is TGCGCCAGCAGTGAGCCGATTCGACTAGCGGGAGTATTGGATACGCAGTATTTT. Translation: CASSEPIRLAGVLDTQYF.

This chain links TRBV5-1 with TRBJ2-2, with a weak D call TRBD2 (5 bases). V was cut by 0 bases and J by 9 bases, with 6 bases left in between. CDR3 length equals 12 residues. The germline V gene has CDR1 SGHRS and CDR2 YFSETQ. CDR3 nucleotides: TGCGCCAGCAGCTTGGGAGGGAGGGAGCTGTTTTTT. This sequence encodes CASSLGGRELFF.

This chain connects TRBV28 to TRBJ2-2, with TRBD2 matching 8 bases. Germline-derived CDR1 and CDR2 are MDHEN and SYDVKM. The V segment lost 6 bases and the J segment 3 bases; nucleotides outside the gene matches: 9. The CDR3 contains 16 residues. The CDR3 bases are TGTGCCAGCAGCACGACGGGACTAGTCTACACCGGGGAGCTGTTTTTT. This gives the protein CASSTTGLVYTGELFF.

This sequence joins TRBV5-7 and TRBJ2-5, with 7 positions matching TRBD1. TRBV5-7 counts as an open reading frame of uncertain function. The CDR3 is 16 residues long. V shed 3 bases, J shed 6 bases, and the junction held 14 bases outside the gene matches. CDR3 protein: CASSSRAGTDQKTQYF. The CDR3, as DNA: TGTGCCAGCAGCTCCAGGGCAGGGACAGACCAGAAGACCCAGTACTTC.

This sequence joins TRBV29-1 and TRBJ2-6; D perhaps matches TRBD1 (5 bases). The CDR3 length is 13 residues. Germline-derived CDR1 and CDR2 are SQVTM and ANQGSEA. Trimming cost V 7 bases and J 2 bases, with 9 bases left between them. CDR3 loop: CSALGAGANVLTF. CDR3 nucleotides: TGCAGCGCGTTAGGGGCTGGGGCCAACGTCCTGACTTTC.

The V and J genes are TRBV5-1 and TRBJ2-7, with D perhaps matching TRBD2 (6 bases). V was pared by 0 bases and J by 2 bases, with 12 bases between. The CDR3 runs 15 residues. CDR1 is SGHRS, CDR2 YFSETQ, per germline. CDR3 bases: TGCGCCAGCAGCTTGGCCCCGGGAGCAACCTACGAGCAGTACTTC. Protein: CASSLAPGATYEQYF.

Note on this clone: Sequence at one end of the junction differs from germline and may be a read error. The V call is TRBV7-9, the J call TRBJ2-1, with TRBD1 matching 12 bases. The CDR3 is made up of 11 amino acids. The germline CDR1 and CDR2 sequences are SEHNR and FQNEAQ (reference sequence). CDR3 nucleotides: TGTGCCAGCAGCCCGCGGGACAGGGGGCTCTTC. This gives the protein CASSPRDRGLF.

This chain joins TRBV5-1 and TRBJ2-1; 7 bases are shared with TRBD2. CDR1 is SGHRS and CDR2 is YFSETQ in the germline V gene. The ends lost 5 bases at V and 6 bases at J; junction bases unmatched: 11. The CDR3 length is 15 residues. CDR3 sequence: CASSGRAQLSNEQFF. CDR3 nucleotides: TGCGCCAGCAGTGGGAGGGCGCAGTTGTCCAATGAGCAGTTCTTC.

The chain recombines TRBV5-1 with TRBJ2-1, with TRBD2 matching over 13 bases. Germline CDR1 SGHRS, CDR2 YFSETQ. With V trimmed by 0 bases and J by 10 bases, 4 bases remained unmatched. CDR3 length equals 15 residues. The CDR3 sequence: CASSLGTSGRGEQFF. The DNA of the CDR3 is TGCGCCAGCAGCTTGGGGACTAGCGGGAGAGGGGAGCAGTTCTTC.

This clone was seen a single time. The chain recombines TRBV10-3 with TRBJ2-7; D might be TRBD2 (5 bases). Germline V gives CDR1 ENHRY, CDR2 SYGVKD. The germline V and J ends were trimmed by 8 bases and 6 bases, with 11 bases remaining between them. This CDR3 has 11 residues. The CDR3 region has the DNA TGTGCCATCGGCCCCGGGGTCGAGCAGTACTTC. Translating gives CAIGPGVEQYF.